These 14 T cell receptor beta chains originate from one sample sequenced in a study of blood T cells in healthy people across ages (dated by TCRdb to the mid-2010s). The library was produced with 5' RACE. Sequencing took place on an Illumina HiSeq 2500. A second 7 to 11 cycle PCR used a sample-barcoded 5' primer and a J-beta primer mix. In TCRdb, the public reads were trimmed at Q25 with fastp and aligned with MiXCR, with productive beta chains retained. Rows merge per CDR3 protein into single entries with the most common DNA and genes. The sample has roughly 930,000 distinct CDR3 sequences on record, approximately 49% of them singletons. The top ten constitute roughly 12% of the sample. What was sequenced was blood. The origin of the receptors is a man aged 25-45 years in good health.

This clonotype has a handful of counts. The CDR3 nucleotides read TGTGCCAGCAGGAATACAGGGAGCAATCAGCCCCAGCATTTT. It yields the protein CASRNTGSNQPQHF. The rearrangement uses TRBV3-1 and TRBJ1-5, with D maybe TRBD1 (6 bases). The CDR3 runs to 14 residues. In germline, CDR1 is LGHDT, CDR2 YNNKEL (reference sequence). Trimming took 6 bases from V and 1 from J, leaving 10 bases between them.

This clonotype appeared a few times. V is TRBV6-2 or TRBV6-3 and J is TRBJ2-1, with 10 bases identical to TRBD2. This CDR3 is 19 amino acids long. Germline CDR1 MNHEY, CDR2 SVGEGT. J gave up 4 bases and V 2 bases, and 14 bases lay outside the gene matches. The CDR3 is CASSYHALVLAGAYNEQFF. Written as DNA, the CDR3 is TGTGCCAGCAGTTACCATGCCCTAGTCCTAGCGGGGGCTTACAATGAGCAGTTCTTC.

The chain is built from TRBV21-1 and TRBJ2-1; the D call TRBD1 from the table was never checked on the DNA. TRBV21-1 has pseudogene status. The CDR3 extends over 16 amino acids. CDR3 loop: CASSAGWGFGYNEQFF. The CDR3, as DNA: TGTGCCAGCAGCGCGGGGTGGGGCTTCGGCTACAATGAGCAGTTCTTC.

This clonotype was detected only a few times. The V gene is TRBV27, the J gene TRBJ2-3; possibly TRBD2 for D (7 bases). Trimming pared 6 bases from V and 6 bases from J, leaving 16 bases between. The CDR3 length is 14 residues. CDR1 MNHEY and CDR2 SMNVEV come from the germline V gene (reference sequence). The CDR3 sequence is CASSTIRGGDTQYF. CDR3 sequence (DNA): TGTGCCAGCAGCACGATAAGGGGGGGGGATACGCAGTATTTT.

The chain links TRBV5-1 to TRBJ2-5; D may correspond to TRBD1 or TRBD2 (6 bases each). Looked up from germline, CDR1 is SGHRS and CDR2 is YFSETQ. The CDR3 sequence is 14 residues long. V lost 4 bases to trimming and J lost 1 base, with 11 bases between them. CDR3 in amino acids: CASSRPGAQETQYF. CDR3 DNA: TGCGCCAGCAGCAGGCCGGGGGCCCAAGAGACCCAGTACTTC.

This clonotype was found a few times. V usage is TRBV9 and J usage is TRBJ2-1; 10 bases fit TRBD2. This CDR3 has 15 amino acids. The J segment lost 10 bases and the V segment lost 2 bases, leaving 9 bases of the junction unmatched. The germline gives CDR1 SGDLS, CDR2 YYNGEE. The CDR3 loop reads CASSVSGGAIDEQFF. CDR3 DNA sequence: TGTGCCAGCAGCGTGAGCGGGGGGGCCATTGACGAGCAGTTCTTC.

The chain carries TRBV6-2 or TRBV6-3 and TRBJ2-7; 8 bases are shared with TRBD2. The length of the CDR3 is 17 residues. Germline CDR1 and CDR2: MNHEY and SVGEGT. Germline trimming cut 6 bases from V and 3 bases from J; bases unmatched to any gene: 16. The CDR3 DNA follows: TGTGCCAGCAGCTCCGTCGAGGTGCGGGGGGCCCTCTACGAGCAGTACTTC. It translates to CASSSVEVRGALYEQYF.

On this clonotype itself: This could be a read error, since a much larger clone is one nucleotide away. V usage is TRBV15 and J usage is TRBJ2-7; possible D gene TRBD2, 6 bases. The CDR3 length is 17 residues. V was trimmed by 4 bases and J by 3 bases, leaving 22 bases between them. Per the germline V gene, CDR1 is LNHNV and CDR2 is YYDKDF (reference sequence). This CDR3 reads CATSISIIGEAYYEQYF. CDR3 DNA: TGTGCCACCAGCATCTCGATCATTGGGGAGGCTTACTACGAGCAGTACTTC.

The chain employs TRBV7-3 and TRBJ1-2; D unresolved. This CDR3 is built from 15 residues. V lost 0 bases, J lost 4 bases, and 12 bases lay in between. Germline-derived CDR1 and CDR2 are SGHTA and FQGTGA. As DNA, the CDR3 is TGTGCCAGCAGCTTAACCCCAACGGAGGGCTATGGCTACACCTTC. Encoded protein: CASSLTPTEGYGYTF.

This chain links TRBV18 with TRBJ1-4, with 7 bases fitting TRBD1. V lost 6 bases to trimming and J lost 7 bases; unmatched junction nucleotides: 5. This CDR3 is built from 13 residues. Germline V lookup: CDR1 KGHSH, CDR2 LQKENI. The CDR3 nucleotides read TGTGCCAGCTCGCGCGGACAGGTTGAAAAACTGTTTTTT. Translated: CASSRGQVEKLFF.

Comment on this clonotype: This clone may be a read error of a much larger clone one base away. As DNA, the CDR3 is TGTGCCAGCAGTCCTACAGCATACAATGAGCAGTACTTC. Translation gives CASSPTAYNEQYF. The J gene is TRBJ2-7, the V gene TRBV6-5; D gene ambiguous. V was shortened by 5 bases and J by 7 bases, with 15 bases between the two germline ends. The CDR3 runs 13 residues. Germline loops: CDR1 MNHEY, CDR2 SVGAGI.

V is TRBV4-1 and J is TRBJ1-1, with a possible D match to TRBD1 (6 bases). The germline V gene encodes CDR1 MGHRA and CDR2 YSYEKL. V shed 2 bases and J shed 0 bases, with 13 bases lying between them. CDR3 length: 16 amino acids. CDR3 in amino acids: CASSQPTQGLNTEAFF. The DNA of the CDR3 is TGCGCCAGCAGCCAACCTACACAGGGCCTGAACACTGAAGCTTTCTTT.

This clonotype was seen many times. In DNA form, the CDR3 reads TGTGCCAGCAGCTTACGGCAGGGGTCGGCCTCCTACAATGAGCAGTTCTTC. Amino acids: CASSLRQGSASYNEQFF. V and J are TRBV11-2 and TRBJ2-1, with D perhaps matching TRBD1 (6 bases). Germline V gives CDR1 SGHAT, CDR2 FQNNGV. Between the trimmed V and J ends, which lost 2 bases and 0 bases, there was a span of 14 bases. CDR3 length: 17 amino acids.

The sample holds a few counts of this clonotype. This CDR3 is CASSQAGKQFF. CDR3 nucleotide sequence: TGTGCCAGCAGCCAGGCGGGGAAGCAGTTCTTC. This rearrangement joins TRBV3-1 to TRBJ2-1; tentatively, D is TRBD2 (6 bases). V lost 3 bases and J lost 11, with 8 bases in between. Germline CDR1 is LGHDT and CDR2 is YNNKEL (reference sequence). This CDR3 contains 11 residues.